A single sample gave rise to the 28 T cell receptor beta chains below, sequenced in a study of shared clonotypes between healthy human individuals. Only in-frame clones appear in the TCRdb table, and some are missing; sequencing was by immunoSEQ multiplex PCR. The sample shows hundreds of thousands of clones, approximately 97% of them seen only once. Cells designated naive CD8 were CD45RO-negative and were positively selected for CCR7, with terminally differentiated effector memory CD45RA+ cells excluded. The sequencing input was naive CD8+ T cells sorted from blood. These receptors originate from a man aged 25 to 45 in good health.

The V call is TRBV19, the J call TRBJ1-1; tentative D call: TRBD1 (5 bases). CDR1 and CDR2 (germline): LNHDA, SQIVND (reference sequence). Trimming stripped 5 bases from V and 3 bases from J, with 19 bases between. The CDR3 sequence is 16 residues long. CDR3 loop: CASSLLEGAPDTEAFF. CDR3 coding DNA: TGTGCCAGTAGTCTGCTTGAAGGGGCCCCTGACACTGAAGCTTTCTTT. The full variable domain, with the rest looked up from reference TRBV19 and TRBJ1-1, is DGGITQSPKYLFRKEGQNVTLSCEQNLNHDAMYWYRQDPGQGLRLIYYSQIVNDFQKGDIAEGYSVSREKKESFPLTVTSAQKNPTAFYLCASSLLEGAPDTEAFFGQGTRLTVV.

This CDR3 is CASSHPGGSWTSGRANTDTQYF. CDR3 nucleotides: TGTGCCAGCAGTCACCCCGGCGGGTCGTGGACTAGCGGGAGGGCGAACACAGATACGCAGTATTTT. The chain carries TRBV28 and TRBJ2-3; 15 bases line up with TRBD2. V lost 5 bases, J lost 2 bases, and 20 bases stayed unmatched. Germline V gene data show CDR1 as MDHEN and CDR2 as SYDVKM. CDR3 size: 22 residues.

This chain joins TRBV29-1 and TRBJ2-1; TRBD1 is a possible D gene (6 bases). The length of the CDR3 is 13 residues. Trimming cost V 4 bases and J 3 bases, with 10 bases left between them. CDR1 and CDR2 (germline): SQVTM, ANQGSEA. CDR3 residues: CSVAGASYNEQFF. The CDR3 region has the DNA TGCAGCGTTGCAGGGGCTAGCTACAATGAGCAGTTCTTC.

The chain employs TRBV7-9 and TRBJ1-2; TRBD1 matches at 7 bases. Trimming took 5 bases from V and 5 from J; bases not matched to a gene: 11. This CDR3 comprises 15 residues. CDR1 and CDR2 from the germline V gene are SEHNR and FQNEAQ (reference sequence). CDR3 region: CASSPQGFFGYGYTF. The CDR3 nucleotides read TGTGCCAGCAGCCCACAGGGGTTCTTTGGGTATGGCTACACCTTC.

The J gene is TRBJ1-3, the V gene TRBV2; 9 nucleotides align to TRBD1. CDR3 length: 13 residues. The J segment lost 5 bases and the V segment lost 6 bases, leaving 2 bases of the junction unmatched. Germline V gene sequence: CDR1 SNHLY, CDR2 FYNNEI. The CDR3 nucleotides are TGTGCCAGCAGCGGGACAGGGAGAAACACCATATATTTT. Residues: CASSGTGRNTIYF.

The chain joins TRBV7-2 to TRBJ2-1, with 9 bases that match TRBD2. V was clipped by 3 bases and J by 9 bases; unmatched bases: 12. Germline V gene data show CDR1 as SGHTA and CDR2 as FQGNSA. The CDR3 has 16 residues. The chain's CDR3 is CASSFPPAGGPAEQFF. The CDR3 nucleotides read TGTGCCAGCAGCTTTCCCCCCGCGGGAGGGCCCGCTGAGCAGTTCTTC.

This clone came up once. The rearrangement joins TRBV29-1 to TRBJ2-7; D not certain. The ends were cut back, 1 base at V and 0 bases at J, with 10 bases in the middle. From germline, CDR1 is SQVTM and CDR2 ANQGSEA. The CDR3 is 14 residues long. CDR3 coding DNA: TGCAGCGTTGAAGTGTGGACGAGCTCCTACGAGCAGTACTTC. It codes for CSVEVWTSSYEQYF.

This chain connects TRBV9 to TRBJ2-2, with 9 bases identical to TRBD1. The CDR3 extends over 15 amino acids. The ends lost 3 bases at V and 6 bases at J; junction bases unmatched: 6. CDR1 and CDR2 from the germline V gene are SGDLS and YYNGEE. CDR3: CASSARQGEAGELFF. The CDR3 DNA sequence: TGTGCCAGCAGCGCCCGACAGGGGGAGGCCGGGGAGCTGTTTTTT.

The chain links TRBV30 to TRBJ2-7, with D perhaps being TRBD1 or TRBD2 (5 bases each). CDR1 and CDR2 from the germline V gene are GTSNPN and SVGIG (reference sequence). Deletions cut 1 base from V and 2 bases from J, with 12 bases between. This CDR3 has 14 residues. The CDR3 region has the DNA TGTGCCTGGAGTGACCTGGGGGTCACCTACGAGCAGTACTTC. Residues: CAWSDLGVTYEQYF.

The chain joins TRBV6-1 to TRBJ2-1; D assignment may be TRBD1 or TRBD2 (5 bases each). CDR1 and CDR2 from the germline V gene are MNHNS and SASEGT. Trimming took 4 bases from V and 8 from J, leaving 15 bases between them. The CDR3 length is 14 residues. Here the CDR3 DNA reads TGTGCCAGCAGTGTTTTCGGCCGGGACGATGAGCAGTTCTTC. It is translated as CASSVFGRDDEQFF.

The CDR3 here is CASSVQGARSNQPQHF. Here the CDR3 DNA reads TGTGCCAGCAGTGTACAGGGGGCACGTTCCAATCAGCCCCAGCATTTT. V usage is TRBV6-1 and J usage is TRBJ1-5; TRBD1 aligns across 9 bases. The germline CDR1 and CDR2 sequences are MNHNS and SASEGT. V lost 4 bases, J lost 3 bases, and 7 bases stayed unmatched. CDR3 length equals 16 residues.

CDR3 nucleotides: TGCGCCAGCAGCCAAGTCGGACAGGAGGATGGCTACACCTTC. Amino acid sequence: CASSQVGQEDGYTF. The gene calls are TRBV4-1 and TRBJ1-2; 7 nucleotides line up with TRBD1. Germline V lookup: CDR1 MGHRA, CDR2 YSYEKL. V was pared by 1 base and J by 6 bases, with 5 bases of the junction left unmatched. This CDR3 region has 14 residues.

The CDR3 DNA follows: TGTGCCAGCAGCGTAGCTACGTCGGAAGATCAGACTAGAGGCACAGGGGAGCTGTTTTTT. This codes for CASSVATSEDQTRGTGELFF. The genes are TRBV9 and TRBJ2-2; D possibly corresponds to TRBD2 (6 bases). Germline CDR1 reads SGDLS; CDR2 reads YYNGEE. V gave up 0 bases and J gave up 8 bases, with 29 bases separating them. The CDR3 extends over 20 amino acids.

V and J are TRBV13 and TRBJ1-2; the D is unclear. Germline CDR1 PRHDT, CDR2 FYEKMQ (reference sequence). This CDR3 has 13 residues. Between the trimmed V and J ends, which lost 4 bases and 5 bases, there was a span of 11 bases. CDR3 protein: CASSSGLEYGYTF. CDR3 nucleotide sequence: TGTGCCAGCAGCTCAGGACTAGAATATGGCTACACCTTC.

V is TRBV11-2 and J is TRBJ2-7; D possibly uses TRBD1 or TRBD2 (5 bases each). The CDR3 is 13 amino acids. Germline V gene data show CDR1 as SGHAT and CDR2 as FQNNGV. V lost 9 bases and J lost 7, with 19 bases in between. CDR3 protein: CASLFGEGWEQYF. CDR3 DNA: TGTGCCAGTCTATTCGGAGAGGGGTGGGAGCAGTACTTC.

This chain joins TRBV29-1 and TRBJ2-7; perhaps TRBD1 as D (6 bases). CDR3 length equals 14 residues. Between the trimmed V and J ends, which lost 0 bases and 2 bases, there was a span of 11 bases. Germline V gives CDR1 SQVTM, CDR2 ANQGSEA. CDR3 residues: CSVEDRGQPYEQYF. The CDR3 DNA reads TGCAGCGTTGAAGATCGAGGACAGCCCTACGAGCAGTACTTC.

The rearrangement links TRBV6-1 to TRBJ1-5; D might be TRBD1 (6 bases). V gave up 5 bases and J gave up 6 bases, with 17 bases separating them. This CDR3 comprises 15 residues. Germline V CDR1 and CDR2: MNHNS, SASEGT. The CDR3 coding sequence is TGTGCCAGCAGTTCACCTCAGGGGATCCGTCAGCCCCAGCATTTT. It codes for CASSSPQGIRQPQHF.

Concerning this clone itself: Other DNA sequences in the sample encode the same CDR3. V is TRBV9 and J is TRBJ2-2, with 9 bases aligning to TRBD1. The CDR3 contains 16 residues. Germline V CDR1 and CDR2: SGDLS, YYNGEE. The V segment lost 3 bases and the J segment 2 bases; nucleotides outside the gene matches: 5. The DNA for the CDR3 is TGTGCCAGCAGCGCTCCGGGACAGGGAAACACCGGGGAGCTGTTTTTT. Its translation is CASSAPGQGNTGELFF.

The chain links TRBV4-1 to TRBJ2-3, with 9 bases fitting TRBD2. CDR1 MGHRA and CDR2 YSYEKL come from the germline V gene. The CDR3 spans 18 residues. V lost 0 bases and J lost 0; bases outside the gene matches: 7. The CDR3 DNA is TGCGCCAGCAGCCAAGATCCTAGCGGGACGGGGAGCACAGATACGCAGTATTTT. Translated, it gives CASSQDPSGTGSTDTQYF.

The rearrangement uses TRBV7-8 and TRBJ2-7; no reliable D call. Germline values: CDR1 SGHVS, CDR2 FQNEAQ. Trimming removed 3 bases at V and 0 bases at J, with 9 bases between. This CDR3 spans 14 amino acids. CDR3: CASSFLPRSYEQYF. The CDR3 DNA sequence: TGTGCCAGCAGCTTCCTCCCACGCTCCTACGAGCAGTACTTC.

The chain recombines TRBV18 with TRBJ2-1, with 8 bases aligning to TRBD2. Germline V gene data show CDR1 as KGHSH and CDR2 as LQKENI. The CDR3 runs 12 residues. The ends lost 8 bases at V and 10 bases at J; junction bases unmatched: 7. CDR3 loop: CASLDSGNEQFF. CDR3 DNA: TGTGCCAGCCTAGATAGCGGGAACGAGCAGTTCTTC.

V gene TRBV11-2 combines with J gene TRBJ2-1; D may be TRBD1 or TRBD2 (5 bases each). This CDR3 spans 15 amino acids. V lost 4 bases and J 5 bases, leaving 15 bases between the germline ends. Germline V gene data show CDR1 as SGHAT and CDR2 as FQNNGV. The CDR3 loop reads CASSSTGTPDNEQFF. CDR3 coding DNA: TGTGCCAGCAGCTCCACCGGGACCCCCGACAATGAGCAGTTCTTC.

The rearrangement links TRBV4-3 to TRBJ2-2; 9 positions match TRBD1. CDR3 length: 17 residues. CDR1 and CDR2 from the germline V gene are LGHNA and YSLEER. Trimming cost V 4 bases and J 7 bases; bases outside gene matches: 13. Here the CDR3 DNA reads TGCGCCAGCAGCCCCGCGAAAAGACAGGGGGTAATCGGGGAGCTGTTTTTT. Translating it yields CASSPAKRQGVIGELFF.

The chain uses TRBV2 and TRBJ2-7; TRBD1 matches 8 bases. This CDR3 has 16 amino acids. V was clipped by 2 bases and J by 1 base; unmatched bases: 7. Germline CDR1 and CDR2: SNHLY and FYNNEI. The CDR3 spells CASSELTGGESYEQYF. The CDR3 DNA sequence: TGTGCCAGCAGTGAACTCACAGGGGGAGAGTCCTACGAGCAGTACTTC.

The V gene is TRBV5-4, the J gene TRBJ2-1, with a possible D match to TRBD2 (6 bases). V was clipped by 4 bases and J by 1 base, with 15 bases between them. Germline CDR1 is SGHNT and CDR2 is YYREEE (reference sequence). The CDR3 runs to 16 residues. This CDR3 reads CASSLGRDWSYNEQFF. In nucleotides, the CDR3 is TGTGCCAGCAGCCTGGGAAGGGACTGGTCCTACAATGAGCAGTTCTTC.

The rearrangement links TRBV28 to TRBJ1-5; D remains unclear. The CDR3 runs 15 residues. V was clipped by 4 bases and J by 0 bases, with 10 bases between them. Germline assignment: CDR1 MDHEN and CDR2 SYDVKM. This CDR3 reads CASSSLIGSNQPQHF. In DNA, the CDR3 is TGTGCCAGCAGTTCTCTTATTGGTAGCAATCAGCCCCAGCATTTT. The full variable domain, with the rest looked up from reference TRBV28 and TRBJ1-5, is DVKVTQSSRYLVKRTGEKVFLECVQDMDHENMFWYRQDPGLGLRLIYFSYDVKMKEKGDIPEGYSVSREKKERFSLILESASTNQTSMYLCASSSLIGSNQPQHFGDGTRLSIL.

The rearrangement uses TRBV28 and TRBJ2-3; D not resolved. The V end lost 10 bases, the J end lost 0 bases, and 11 bases lay between the germline ends. The CDR3 length is 13 residues. Germline lookup yields CDR1 MDHEN and CDR2 SYDVKM. The CDR3: CATSTGSTDTQYF. In DNA form, the CDR3 reads TGTGCCACCTCCACCGGGAGCACAGATACGCAGTATTTT.

The gene calls are TRBV20-1 and TRBJ2-5; unclear D gene. The CDR3 runs 9 residues. V was trimmed by 6 bases and J by 9 bases, leaving 8 bases between them. Germline loops: CDR1 DFQATT, CDR2 SNEGSKA (reference sequence). The CDR3 protein is CSAHPAQYF. The CDR3 DNA sequence: TGCAGTGCCCACCCCGCCCAGTACTTC.